This TCR beta chain was retrieved from a study of blood T cell repertoires in COVID-19. The overall study: T cells, B-cell-depleted T cells, or PBMCs provided the cDNA or gDNA that served as material.

As handled by the study authors: Amplification from reference gene primers served as the basis for estimated nucleated cell counts. Here immunoSEQ multiplex PCR was the method, and the copy in TCRdb shows in-frame clones only, minus some. That table is the source of V, J and clone size, and D and trimming were worked out from the DNA. The data show approximately 220,000 clones, roughly 84% seen once. Trimming took 4 bases from V and 3 from J; bases not matched to a gene: 8. This CDR3 region has 15 residues. The germline gives CDR1 SGHTA, CDR2 FQGNSA. Material: peripheral blood. The rearrangement uses TRBV7-2 and TRBJ2-7; 8 positions agree with TRBD1. This sequence was found in a man aged 50 or older who had recovered from COVID-19. In DNA, the CDR3 is TGTGCCAGCAGCTGGTTAGACAGGGGCAACTACGAGCAGTACTTC. This codes for CASSWLDRGNYEQYF.